Listed below are T cell receptor beta chains from one sample, sequenced in a study of blood T cell repertoires in COVID-19. The protocol was immunoSEQ multiplex PCR, while the TCRdb copy is restricted to in-frame clones and leaves out a portion. This repertoire shows 150,000 to 200,000 clones, 81% found once; its top ten account for about 10%. Sequencing input: peripheral blood. The receptors were gathered from a middle-aged woman with COVID-19, enrolled during active disease. Both conserved end residues are part of each CDR3. D genes are given only for firm matches. Size is omitted from some rows. Given values are once, few, many or a class for expanded clones.

d_gene	v_gene	j_gene	abundance	CDR3nt	CDR3aa
TRBD1	TRBV6-5	TRBJ1-4	.	TGTGCCACACCGGGACAGGGGGCCATTGGTGAAAAACTGTTTTTT	CATPGQGAIGEKLFF
.	TRBV29-1	TRBJ2-5	.	TGCAGCGTTGAAGAAGGGGTGGAAGGAGAGACCCAGTACTTC	CSVEEGVEGETQYF
TRBD1	TRBV10-3	TRBJ2-1	.	TGTGCCGTCACAGGGGGCATGTTTAATGAGCAGTTCTTC	CAVTGGMFNEQFF
.	TRBV7-8	TRBJ1-4	once	TGTGCCAGCAGCTTATCACGGTTTTGGGCAGCAACTAATGAAAAACTGTTTTTT	CASSLSRFWAATNEKLFF
TRBD1	TRBV7-9	TRBJ2-5	.	TGTGCCAGCAGCACAGGCCCGGGACAGGGGGTCGAGACCCAGTACTTC	CASSTGPGQGVETQYF
TRBD1	TRBV19	TRBJ1-5	.	TGTGCCGCGAACAGGGGAGGAGGCAATCAGCCCCAGCATTTT	CAANRGGGNQPQHF
.	TRBV28	TRBJ2-1	.	TGTGCCAGCAGTTTACTCCAGGGGCCCTACAATGAGCAGTTCTTC	CASSLLQGPYNEQFF
.	TRBV30	TRBJ1-3	.	TGTGCCTGGAGTCGGGGGACGGACCCTGGAAACACCATATATTTT	CAWSRGTDPGNTIYF
.	TRBV19	TRBJ2-2	.	TGTGCCAGTAGTATGGGCAGAAACACCGGGGAGCTGTTTTTT	CASSMGRNTGELFF
.	TRBV2	TRBJ1-1	once	TGTGCCAGCCTTAGGGGGGGGGCTCGGAACACTGAAGCTTTCTTT	CASLRGGARNTEAFF
TRBD1	TRBV9	TRBJ1-1	.	TGTGCCAGCAGCCCTGGACAGGGTCGGATCACTGAAGCTTTCTTT	CASSPGQGRITEAFF
.	TRBV5-1	TRBJ2-2	.	TGCGCCAGCAGCCCAGGGTTCGGCACCGGGGAGCTGTTTTTT	CASSPGFGTGELFF
.	TRBV3-1/TRBV3-2	TRBJ1-4	.	TGTGCCAGCAGCCACCTGACAGGTAGAATAACTAATGAAAAACTGTTTTTT	CASSHLTGRITNEKLFF
TRBD1	TRBV7-9	TRBJ1-3	few	TGTGCCAGCAGCTTAGCGGGGACAGGACGTGGAAACACCATATATTTT	CASSLAGTGRGNTIYF
TRBD1	TRBV5-1	TRBJ1-1	.	TGCGCCAGCAGCAACACACAGGGGAAAGCTTTCTTT	CASSNTQGKAFF
.	TRBV2	TRBJ2-1	once	TGTGCCAGCAGTGAATCCGGACTCCCCGGCGATGAGCAGTTCTTC	CASSESGLPGDEQFF
TRBD1	TRBV14	TRBJ1-2	.	TGTGCCAGCAGCCAGAGCGGACAGGGGTATGGCTACACCTTC	CASSQSGQGYGYTF
.	TRBV4-1	TRBJ1-3	.	TGCGCCAGCAGCCAACAAGGGACTGACGGAAACACCATATATTTT	CASSQQGTDGNTIYF
TRBD1	TRBV18	TRBJ1-2	few	TGTGCCAGCTCGCGGGGACAGGGCGTGGGCTATGGCTACACCTTC	CASSRGQGVGYGYTF
.	TRBV29-1	TRBJ2-3	once	TGCAGCGTGGCCCAGGGGACCAGCACAGATACGCAGTATTTT	CSVAQGTSTDTQYF
TRBD1	TRBV5-4	TRBJ2-2	.	TGTGCCAGCAGCTTTCAGGGGGCCGGCGGGGAGCTGTTTTTT	CASSFQGAGGELFF
TRBD1	TRBV11-2	TRBJ2-5	once	TGTGCCAGCAGCTTAAGCCAGGGGGAGGAGACCCAGTACTTC	CASSLSQGEETQYF
.	TRBV2	TRBJ2-7	few	TGTGCCAGCAGTGATCGGGGGATCGACGAGCAGTACTTC	CASSDRGIDEQYF
TRBD1	TRBV28	TRBJ1-4	.	TGTGCCAGCAGTTCCCCAGGGGGGCTACAAGAAAAACTGTTTTTT	CASSSPGGLQEKLFF
.	TRBV5-1	TRBJ1-3	.	TGCGCCAGCATGGGCGGAGGGAATGGAAACACCATATATTTT	CASMGGGNGNTIYF
.	TRBV10-2	TRBJ2-5	.	TGCGCCAGCAGTGATCTCCTAGCCCAAGAGACCCAGTACTTC	CASSDLLAQETQYF
.	TRBV5-4	TRBJ1-2	.	TGTGCCAGCAGCTTGGTGGGGGCAGGAGCCTTTGGCTACACCTTC	CASSLVGAGAFGYTF
.	TRBV30	TRBJ1-2	.	TGTGCCTGGAGTTGGGGCGCTAACTATGGCTACACCTTC	CAWSWGANYGYTF
TRBD1	TRBV4-1	TRBJ1-1	few	TGCGCCAGCAGAACCGGGACAGGGGCTAACACTGAAGCTTTCTTT	CASRTGTGANTEAFF
TRBD2	TRBV7-3	TRBJ2-1	few	TGTGCCAGCAGCTTACAAAGCGGGAGGGCCGGTTATGAGCAGTTCTTC	CASSLQSGRAGYEQFF
.	TRBV6-5	TRBJ1-1	few	TGTGCCAGCAGTTCCAGGGTTACTGAAGCTTTCTTT	CASSSRVTEAFF
TRBD1	TRBV18	TRBJ1-3	.	TGTGCCAGCTCACCGGGACAGGGTATCTCTGGAAACACCATATATTTT	CASSPGQGISGNTIYF
TRBD1	TRBV27	TRBJ1-2	.	TGTGCCAGCAGTTTCTGGGGACAGGGAGTCACCTTC	CASSFWGQGVTF
.	TRBV18	TRBJ2-2	.	TGTGCCAGCTCAGTCGCCGGGTCCGGGGAGCTGTTTTTT	CASSVAGSGELFF
.	TRBV7-6	TRBJ2-1	.	TGTGCCAGCAGCTTAGCTCAGGGAATTTACAATGAGCAGTTCTTC	CASSLAQGIYNEQFF
.	TRBV19	TRBJ2-3	.	TGTGCCAGTAGTGGGCAGGGCCGAGGCACAGATACGCAGTATTTT	CASSGQGRGTDTQYF
.	TRBV25-1	TRBJ1-1	.	TGTGCCAGCAGTGAATTTAGGGGCCAGAACACTGAAGCTTTCTTT	CASSEFRGQNTEAFF
TRBD2	TRBV19	TRBJ2-7	.	TGTGCCAGCGGGACTAGCGTGGCCTACGAGCAGTACTTC	CASGTSVAYEQYF
TRBD1	TRBV3-1/TRBV3-2	TRBJ1-1	.	TGTGCCAGCAGCCAAGGGACAGGATTGAACACTGAAGCTTTCTTT	CASSQGTGLNTEAFF
.	TRBV19	TRBJ2-1	once	TGTGCCAGTAGTATCGTTGCTGGGGCCCTCAATGAGCAGTTCTTC	CASSIVAGALNEQFF
TRBD2	TRBV9	TRBJ2-5	.	TGTGCCAGCAGCCCTCACCTCCGGACTAGCGGGAGGGCGGAGCAAGAGACCCAGTACTTC	CASSPHLRTSGRAEQETQYF
TRBD1	TRBV9	TRBJ1-4	.	TGTGCCAGCAGCACCCGGACAGGGGGGGGTGAAAAACTGTTTTTT	CASSTRTGGGEKLFF
TRBD2	TRBV7-9	TRBJ2-5	.	TGTGCCAGCAGCCCCAGTGGGACTACACAAGAGACCCAGTACTTC	CASSPSGTTQETQYF
.	TRBV29-1	TRBJ2-4	.	TGCAGCGCCGTACCTAGCCGGGGAAACATTCAGTACTTC	CSAVPSRGNIQYF
.	TRBV2	TRBJ2-7	.	TGTGCCAGCAGTGACCTTGACATATACGAGCAGTACTTC	CASSDLDIYEQYF
.	TRBV2	TRBJ1-4	.	TGTGCCAGCAGTTGGACAGAGGACGGGGAAAAACTGTTTTTT	CASSWTEDGEKLFF
.	TRBV7-5	TRBJ1-2	.	TGTGTCAGAAGCTTAGCAGGAGGGCAAGGCTACACCTTC	CVRSLAGGQGYTF
TRBD1	TRBV2	TRBJ2-2	.	TGTGCCAGCAGGGCACAGGGGTTGGGGGAGCTGTTTTTT	CASRAQGLGELFF
TRBD2	TRBV14	TRBJ2-1	.	TGTGCCAGCAGCCAAGCGAGAAGCGGGAACTACAATGAGCAGTTCTTC	CASSQARSGNYNEQFF
TRBD2	TRBV2	TRBJ2-1	.	TGTGCCAGCAGTTGGGACAGACCGGGACTAGCGGGGTACAATGAGCAGTTCTTC	CASSWDRPGLAGYNEQFF
TRBD1	TRBV5-5	TRBJ2-5	.	TGTGCCAGCAGCAAAACCGGGACAGGGGCGACCCAGTACTTC	CASSKTGTGATQYF
.	TRBV12-3/TRBV12-4	TRBJ2-5	.	TGTGCCAGCCGCGCGGGGAAAGAGACCCAGTACTTC	CASRAGKETQYF
TRBD1	TRBV30	TRBJ1-4	.	TGTGCCTGGAGTGTTTTAAAGTCAGGGGGCGGTGAAAAACTGTTTTTT	CAWSVLKSGGGEKLFF
.	TRBV5-5	TRBJ1-3	once	TGTGCCAGCAGCTTAACGTCATCAGGGCTCTTTGGAAACACCATATATTTT	CASSLTSSGLFGNTIYF